Below, one T cell receptor beta chain is given with its context. The sample holds one count of this clone. Its antigen specificity is not known. No much larger clone is present one base from it, and per-base qualities are unavailable. Other DNA sequences of this sample code for an identical CDR3. The immunoSEQ Assay, a bias-controlled multiplex PCR, was used to amplify TCRbeta CDR3 regions from genomic DNA. From the authors' description of their analysis: Nucleated cell counts per sample were estimated from amplification of reference gene primers within the assay. To quantify the absolute abundance of each unique TCRbeta CDR3 rearrangement, sequence reads were collapsed and filtered. For each sample, productive Simpson clonality was calculated as the square root of Simpson's diversity index over productive rearrangements. The source is immuneACCESS, and TCRdb retained only in-frame sequences with V and J called. Part of the clones is not carried over; for the studies checked, unresolved V genes explain less than half of this, and the remainder is unexplained. V, J and clone size were drawn from that table, and D and trimming were deduced from the DNA. This sample gives some 220,000 clones in total; approximately 85% of them show up just once. Jointly, the top ten make up 5.1% of the sample.

This sample is drawn from a study of blood T cell repertoires in COVID-19 (dated by TCRdb to the early 2020s). For context, the study as a whole: Samples from collaborators originated in the United States, Italy and Spain and spanned both the acute and convalescent phases of COVID-19. The prospective study material was composed of cDNA or gDNA derived from T cells, B-cell-depleted T cells, or PBMCs. Deeply sampled blood TCRbeta repertoires from subjects exposed to, actively infected with, or recovered from COVID-19 were included in the dataset. The repertoires were made available in a free public database intended to serve as a resource for research on the immune response to SARS-CoV-2. Samples came from the ongoing ImmuneRACE study (first 160 participants) plus 1,254 subjects from 6 global collaborators. Nearly every sample came with metadata listing a de-identified subject ID, COVID-19 status, age in years and sex. Where HLA class I and class II types were available, the types were taken from metadata supplied by the sample provider, not from assay-based typing. Results the study describes overall, beyond this receptor: The amount of clinical and demographic metadata varied by source and participant and was provided uncurated.

At one collaborating source in Seattle, patients were enrolled during active infection and were followed longitudinally through the course of disease. Each collaborating institution followed its own protocols to collect whole blood in K2EDTA tubes. For TCRbeta analysis, collaborator samples were shipped as frozen whole blood, as isolated PBMCs, or as DNA extracted from either sample type. Looking up the germline V gene yields CDR1 SNHLY and CDR2 FYNNEI. V is clipped by 4 bases and J by 3 bases, and the sequence between their germline boundaries is 6 bases long. Measured from the cysteine to the phenylalanine, the CDR3 is 13 residues long. The read is trimmed to its CDR3 DNA, 39 bases read in frame from base 1.

The TCR was taken from a man aged 50 to 59 with COVID-19, enrolled during active disease. This receptor chain uses TRBV2 and TRBJ2-2, with TRBD2 tentatively as D gene (5 bases match). The sequenced sample consisted of peripheral blood. The CDR3 region reads CASSAGYTGELFF. The DNA sequence follows: TGTGCCAGCAGTGCGGGGTACACCGGGGAGCTGTTTTTT.